This T cell receptor beta chain was identified during a study of T cells in localized non-small cell lung cancer. Study-level findings and limits: Higher blood T cell density went with longer overall survival. Detection in adjacent lung was observed for a median 57 of the top 100 tumor clones.

Sequencing was performed with immunoSEQ multiplex PCR; in TCRdb, only in-frame clones are kept and a portion is missing. This sample has approximately 810 clones, with under 20% found just once. This CDR3 spans 12 amino acids. Trimming left V 5 bases short and J 12 bases short, with 16 bases between. Germline values: CDR1 LNHDA, CDR2 SQIVND (reference sequence). This clone came up a few times. Its target is unknown. This clonotype was sampled from a female donor over 55 with stage I lung adenocarcinoma. The sequences come from normal lung tissue next to the tumor, collected before any cancer treatment. The rearrangement joins TRBV19 to TRBJ1-1, with unresolved D. CDR3 DNA sequence: TGTGCCAGTAGTCTCAACATGGTCCCATCTTTCTTT. As protein: CASSLNMVPSFF.